The next 30 T cell receptor beta chains were all read from a single sample in a study of OX40 agonist ivuxolimab in advanced cancers. The repertoire was sequenced with immunoSEQ multiplex PCR; TCRdb's copy has only in-frame clones and lacks some. The data show about 110,000 clones, roughly nine tenths seen once. This specimen consisted of CD4+ or CD8+ T cells sorted from blood, obtained in a trial of the OX40 agonist ivuxolimab. The origin of the receptors is an adult with an advanced solid tumor such as melanoma, head and neck, liver or kidney cancer.

The genes are TRBV27 and TRBJ2-7; D remains ambiguous. The CDR3 spans 14 residues. V lost 5 bases and J 1 base, leaving 12 bases between the germline ends. Looked up from germline, CDR1 is MNHEY and CDR2 is SMNVEV (reference sequence). This CDR3 reads CASSQQPSSYEQYF. The CDR3 bases are TGTGCCAGCAGTCAGCAGCCTTCTTCCTACGAGCAGTACTTC.

CDR3 loop: CASSLAPGVDQPQHF. The CDR3 DNA reads TGTGCCAGCAGCTTGGCCCCAGGGGTTGATCAGCCCCAGCATTTT. The V gene is TRBV5-4, the J gene TRBJ1-5; tentative D call: TRBD1 (6 bases). The CDR3 length is 15 residues. V shed 0 bases and J shed 5 bases, with 12 bases lying between them. Germline CDR1 is SGHNT and CDR2 is YYREEE (reference sequence).

This clone occurred a few times. The rearrangement joins TRBV6-1 to TRBJ1-5, with D possibly matching TRBD1 (6 bases). CDR1 is MNHNS and CDR2 is SASEGT in the germline V gene. With 6 bases removed from V and 5 bases from J, the gap between germline ends came to 14 bases. CDR3 length equals 14 residues. The CDR3 nucleotides read TGTGCCAGCAGGCACAACAGGGTGGATCAGCCCCAGCATTTT. This encodes CASRHNRVDQPQHF.

This sequence joins TRBV28 and TRBJ1-1; 7 nucleotides agree with TRBD1. Losses at the gene ends were 5 bases for V and 7 bases for J; bases not matched to a gene: 13. CDR3 length: 15 residues. Per the germline V gene, CDR1 is MDHEN and CDR2 is SYDVKM. The CDR3 spells CASSQATGRRVEAFF. CDR3 coding DNA: TGTGCCAGCAGTCAGGCGACAGGGAGGAGAGTTGAAGCTTTCTTT.

The CDR3, as DNA: TGTGCCAGCAGCCCTCGGGTGGATTCCTACGAGCAGTACTTC. Translation: CASSPRVDSYEQYF. The chain links TRBV7-2 to TRBJ2-7; D is uncertain. The germline V and J ends were trimmed by 5 bases and 1 base, with 12 bases remaining between them. CDR3 length: 14 residues. The germline V gene has CDR1 SGHTA and CDR2 FQGNSA.

In DNA form, the CDR3 reads TGTGCCAGCAGCGTAGCTACTGAATCCTATGGCTACACCTTC. This encodes CASSVATESYGYTF. The rearrangement links TRBV9 to TRBJ1-2; no definite D call. The CDR3 contains 14 residues. CDR1 is SGDLS, CDR2 YYNGEE, per germline. V lost 0 bases, J lost 4 bases, and 10 bases lay in between. Filled out from reference TRBV9 and TRBJ1-2, the complete variable domain reads DSGVTQTPKHLITATGQRVTLRCSPRSGDLSVYWYQQSLDQGLQFLIQYYNGEERAKGNILERFSAQQFPDLHSELNLSSLELGDSALYFCASSVATESYGYTFGSGTRLTVV.

The CDR3 DNA is TGCGCCAGCAGCCAAGATTTGGAGACAGGGGGCAATCAGCCCCAGCATTTT. This codes for CASSQDLETGGNQPQHF. The genes are TRBV4-3 and TRBJ1-5, with 8 bases identical to TRBD1. V lost 0 bases, J lost 2 bases, and 6 bases stayed unmatched. CDR3 size: 17 residues. Germline V lookup: CDR1 LGHNA, CDR2 YSLEER.

The rearrangement uses TRBV7-2 and TRBJ1-1, with D uncertain. V gave up 5 bases and J gave up 1 base, with 20 bases separating them. The CDR3 spans 17 residues. Germline V gene data show CDR1 as SGHTA and CDR2 as FQGNSA. The CDR3: CASSPFAQVRGNTEAFF. For the CDR3, the DNA is TGTGCCAGCAGCCCCTTCGCCCAGGTGCGGGGGAACACTGAAGCTTTCTTT.

Here the CDR3 reads CASSSPGTGGQETQYF. The CDR3 bases are TGTGCCAGCAGCTCACCCGGGACAGGGGGACAAGAGACCCAGTACTTC. The chain has TRBV5-6 and TRBJ2-5; TRBD1 matches at 11 bases. Germline V gene sequence: CDR1 SGHDT, CDR2 YYEEEE. The length of the CDR3 is 16 residues. J gave up 2 bases and V 3 bases, and 6 bases lay outside the gene matches.

This chain connects TRBV19 to TRBJ1-5, with 8 nucleotides matching TRBD1. Germline CDR1 is LNHDA and CDR2 is SQIVND (reference sequence). The CDR3 extends over 14 amino acids. The V and J ends lost 10 bases and 5 bases, in that order; junction bases with no gene match: 10. The CDR3 DNA reads as TGTGCCACCACCCTCGACAGGGGCGATCAGCCCCAGCATTTT. Translation gives CATTLDRGDQPQHF.

CDR3 nucleotide sequence: TGTGCCAGCAGTTCACCGAGCTCCTACGAGCAGTACTTC. As protein: CASSSPSSYEQYF. J is TRBJ2-7 and V is TRBV6-6; D not certain. V was pared by 4 bases and J by 0 bases, with 7 bases between. Germline V gene lookup returns CDR1 MNHNY and CDR2 SVGAGI (reference sequence). The CDR3 is made up of 13 amino acids.

The genes are TRBV5-1 and TRBJ2-5; 14 bases match TRBD2. Germline-derived CDR1 and CDR2 are SGHRS and YFSETQ. CDR3 length equals 20 residues. Losses at the gene ends were 2 bases for V and 4 bases for J; bases not matched to a gene: 16. The CDR3 spells CASSFQLTSGGAGGRETQYF. In DNA form, the CDR3 reads TGCGCCAGCAGCTTTCAGCTGACTAGCGGGGGGGCCGGGGGTAGAGAGACCCAGTACTTC.

This clone appeared once. The chain has TRBV28 and TRBJ2-7; the D call may be TRBD1 or TRBD2 (6 bases each). Per the germline V gene, CDR1 is MDHEN and CDR2 is SYDVKM. The V end lost 5 bases, the J end lost 3 bases, and 17 bases lay between the germline ends. The CDR3 has 15 amino acids. The CDR3 protein is CASSGFGGTFYEQYF. The CDR3 DNA sequence: TGTGCCAGCAGTGGGTTCGGGGGCACCTTCTACGAGCAGTACTTC. Combining the CDR3 with reference TRBV28 and TRBJ2-7 gives the whole variable domain DVKVTQSSRYLVKRTGEKVFLECVQDMDHENMFWYRQDPGLGLRLIYFSYDVKMKEKGDIPEGYSVSREKKERFSLILESASTNQTSMYLCASSGFGGTFYEQYFGPGTRLTVT.

The DNA for the CDR3 is TGTGCCATCAGGAACCCCGGGGCCTCCTACGAGCAGTACTTC. Amino acids: CAIRNPGASYEQYF. The chain carries TRBV10-3 and TRBJ2-7; D may be TRBD1 or TRBD2 (5 bases each). This CDR3 comprises 14 residues. Germline lookup yields CDR1 ENHRY and CDR2 SYGVKD. V was clipped by 6 bases and J by 0 bases, with 12 bases between them.

This clone was seen only a few times. The rearrangement joins TRBV30 to TRBJ1-2, with 8 bases lining up with TRBD1. CDR1 and CDR2 (germline): GTSNPN, SVGIG (reference sequence). The CDR3 length is 13 residues. V was pared by 2 bases and J by 6 bases, with 5 bases of the junction left unmatched. The chain's CDR3 is CAWSRTGSDGYTF. The CDR3 coding sequence is TGTGCCTGGAGTCGGACAGGGTCAGATGGCTACACCTTC.

This clone was seen just once. The chain is built from TRBV2 and TRBJ1-3; D gene unclear. The germline V gene encodes CDR1 SNHLY and CDR2 FYNNEI. V was trimmed by 4 bases and J by 6 bases, leaving 10 bases between them. The CDR3 loop spans 13 amino acids. The CDR3 DNA is TGTGCCAGCAGTGTGCTTTTGCAAAACACCATATATTTT. Translation: CASSVLLQNTIYF.

As regards this clone: This specimen includes other DNA sequences encoding the same CDR3. V is TRBV18 and J is TRBJ2-7; 7 nucleotides align to TRBD2. Trimming removed 3 bases from V and 4 bases from J; junction bases left unmatched: 6. Germline CDR1 reads KGHSH; CDR2 reads LQKENI. CDR3 length: 14 amino acids. The CDR3, as DNA: TGTGCCAGCTCACCCCCGGGAGGTAATTACGAGCAGTACTTC. This codes for CASSPPGGNYEQYF.

The chain recombines TRBV9 with TRBJ2-1; D is possibly TRBD1 (5 bases). V lost 3 bases and J lost 0, with 10 bases in between. CDR3 length equals 15 residues. Germline V gene sequence: CDR1 SGDLS, CDR2 YYNGEE. The CDR3: CASSAQESSYNEQFF. In DNA form, the CDR3 reads TGTGCCAGCAGCGCACAGGAGAGCTCCTACAATGAGCAGTTCTTC.

The sample holds one count of this clone. V gene TRBV5-1 combines with J gene TRBJ2-2; 7 positions match TRBD2. V shed 3 bases, J shed 3 bases, and the junction held 11 bases outside the gene matches. The CDR3 length is 17 residues. Germline V gene lookup returns CDR1 SGHRS and CDR2 YFSETQ. The CDR3, as DNA: TGCGCCAGCAGCTCGACTAGCAATGGGGCTTACACCGGGGAGCTGTTTTTT. It translates to CASSSTSNGAYTGELFF. The full variable domain, completed using reference TRBV5-1 and TRBJ2-2, is KAGVTQTPRYLIKTRGQQVTLSCSPISGHRSVSWYQQTPGQGLQFLFEYFSETQRNKGNFPGRFSGRQFSNSRSEMNVSTLELGDSALYLCASSSTSNGAYTGELFFGEGSRLTVL.

The chain combines TRBV5-1 with TRBJ1-2; D remains unclear. Germline assignment: CDR1 SGHRS and CDR2 YFSETQ. The CDR3 is made up of 13 amino acids. Trimming left V 0 bases short and J 3 bases short, with 6 bases between. CDR3 loop: CASSLDRDYGYTF. CDR3 nucleotide sequence: TGCGCCAGCAGCTTGGACAGAGACTATGGCTACACCTTC. Full variable domain (remainder filled in from reference TRBV5-1 and TRBJ1-2): KAGVTQTPRYLIKTRGQQVTLSCSPISGHRSVSWYQQTPGQGLQFLFEYFSETQRNKGNFPGRFSGRQFSNSRSEMNVSTLELGDSALYLCASSLDRDYGYTFGSGTRLTVV.

The genes are TRBV19 and TRBJ1-1; D unresolved. V lost 7 bases to trimming and J lost 1 base, with 22 bases between them. The CDR3 loop spans 17 amino acids. CDR1 LNHDA and CDR2 SQIVND come from the germline V gene (reference sequence). CDR3 amino acids: CASNRRASQLTNTEAFF. The CDR3 region has the DNA TGTGCCAGTAACCGGCGAGCGAGTCAACTTACGAACACTGAAGCTTTCTTT.

V and J are TRBV9 and TRBJ2-3; TRBD1 matches at 8 bases. V shed 3 bases, J shed 0 bases, and the junction held 6 bases outside the gene matches. Germline values: CDR1 SGDLS, CDR2 YYNGEE. The CDR3 is 16 amino acids. The CDR3 nucleotides read TGTGCCAGCAGCGGATCAGGGGGCCTGAGCACAGATACGCAGTATTTT. Translated, it gives CASSGSGGLSTDTQYF.

The genes are TRBV19 and TRBJ1-3, with D unclear. The germline CDR1 and CDR2 sequences are LNHDA and SQIVND (reference sequence). The CDR3 is 11 amino acids. V was pared by 2 bases and J by 7 bases, with 3 bases between. The CDR3 coding sequence is TGTGCCAGTAGTATATGGAACACCATATATTTT. It codes for CASSIWNTIYF.

This sequence joins TRBV7-2 and TRBJ2-1; 14 nucleotides agree with TRBD2. The CDR3 is 15 amino acids. V dropped 4 bases and J dropped 9; count of bases not matched to a gene: 5. Germline V gene data show CDR1 as SGHTA and CDR2 as FQGNSA. Here the CDR3 reads CASSSGLAGALEQFF. CDR3 sequence (DNA): TGTGCCAGCAGCTCGGGACTAGCGGGAGCCCTTGAGCAGTTCTTC. The full variable domain, its missing parts supplied by reference TRBV7-2 and TRBJ2-1, is GAGVSQSPSNKVTEKGKDVELRCDPISGHTALYWYRQSLGQGLEFLIYFQGNSAPDKSGLPSDRFSAERTGGSVSTLTIQRTQQEDSAVYLCASSSGLAGALEQFFGPGTRLTVL.

The chain joins TRBV4-1 to TRBJ2-1; 8 nucleotides agree with TRBD2. Germline V lookup: CDR1 MGHRA, CDR2 YSYEKL. The CDR3 is 19 residues long. V shed 0 bases, J shed 5 bases, and the junction held 15 bases outside the gene matches. The CDR3 loop reads CASSQDEGAGASRNNEQFF. DNA for the CDR3: TGCGCCAGCAGCCAAGACGAGGGAGCGGGGGCCTCGCGGAACAATGAGCAGTTCTTC.

This clone was detected only once. The rearrangement links TRBV29-1 to TRBJ1-5; D perhaps matches TRBD1 (5 bases). Germline V CDR1 and CDR2: SQVTM, ANQGSEA. The CDR3 consists of 14 residues. V was shortened by 5 bases and J by 4 bases, with 15 bases between the two germline ends. The CDR3 loop reads CSVRGGTGNQPQHF. CDR3 coding DNA: TGCAGCGTTCGGGGCGGGACCGGTAATCAGCCCCAGCATTTT.

This clone was observed a single time. The V gene is TRBV19, the J gene TRBJ1-5, with D maybe TRBD1 (5 bases). V was pared by 9 bases and J by 7 bases, with 16 bases between. Germline CDR1 and CDR2: LNHDA and SQIVND (reference sequence). There are 13 residues in the CDR3. The CDR3 nucleotides are TGTGCCAGCGCGGACACTACTACGCAGCCCCAGCATTTT. It translates to CASADTTTQPQHF.

The sample holds one count of this clone. The gene calls are TRBV30 and TRBJ2-7; D not certain. CDR3 length: 12 amino acids. The germline V gene has CDR1 GTSNPN and CDR2 SVGIG (reference sequence). The V and J ends lost 5 bases and 6 bases respectively, with 14 bases between them. CDR3 region: CAWGPGPSEQYF. The CDR3 DNA sequence: TGTGCCTGGGGTCCCGGGCCTAGCGAGCAGTACTTC. Variable domain in full (rest from reference TRBV30 and TRBJ2-7): SQTIHQWPATLVQPVGSPLSLECTVEGTSNPNLYWYRQAAGRGLQLLFYSVGIGQISSEVPQNLSASRPQDRQFILSSKKLLLSDSGFYLCAWGPGPSEQYFGPGTRLTVT.

This sequence joins TRBV9 and TRBJ2-7; 7 nucleotides align to TRBD2. The CDR3 covers 13 residues. In germline, CDR1 is SGDLS, CDR2 YYNGEE. V gave up 3 bases and J gave up 3 bases; unmatched junction bases: 3. For the CDR3, the DNA is TGTGCCAGCAGCGCATCGGGAGGCTACGAGCAGTACTTC. Translated, it gives CASSASGGYEQYF.

The V call is TRBV18, the J call TRBJ1-6; the D is unclear. The CDR3 has 16 amino acids. Looked up from germline, CDR1 is KGHSH and CDR2 is LQKENI. The V and J ends lost 6 bases and 0 bases respectively, with 12 bases between them. CDR3 loop: CASSPWSSSYNSPLHF. The CDR3 nucleotides read TGTGCCAGCTCCCCGTGGAGTAGCTCCTATAATTCACCCCTCCACTTT.